This T cell receptor beta chain was documented in a study of T-cell memory formation after mild COVID-19. Study as a whole: Largely donor-specific TCR clusters were found.

Germline CDR1 and CDR2: MNHEY and SVGAGI. The CDR3 sequence is 14 residues long. With 7 bases clipped from V and 3 bases from J, the junction kept 7 bases outside the gene matches. TCRdb re-called the 5' RACE reads with MiXCR, one entry per CDR3 protein. Of a few hundred thousand distinct CDR3 sequences listed, less than 20% are singletons. This receptor was taken from a man in his late teens or twenties who had mild COVID-19 (a few samples of this study predate the infection). Cell type and time point are not known. Sequenced sample: PBMCs or a T cell subset sorted from them (not recorded which). The chain combines TRBV6-5 with TRBJ1-2, with 8 positions matching TRBD1. CDR3 residues: CASKRGQEDYGYTF. Here the CDR3 DNA reads TGTGCCAGCAAAAGGGGACAGGAAGACTATGGCTACACCTTC.